This TCR beta chain is drawn from a study of cytotoxic CD8 clonotypes in ibrutinib-treated CLL. The overall study: Partial responses numbered some 24 and complete responses 2; after a median about 72 months, roughly 15 stayed remitted and 12 progressed. Averaging across samples gave approximately 250,000 productive templates and roughly 90,000 productive rearrangements.

Per the germline V gene, CDR1 is GTSNPN and CDR2 is SVGIG (reference sequence). The CDR3 is 14 residues long. The V segment lost 1 base and the J segment 6 bases; nucleotides outside the gene matches: 4. The table lists this clone with a count of one. The table came from immunoSEQ multiplex PCR; TCRdb's copy has only in-frame clones and leaves some out. The table lists some 29,000 clones, 60% to 85% of them singletons, with approximately 50% in the top ten. J is TRBJ2-2 and V is TRBV30; 8 bases line up with TRBD2. The sample consisted of PBMCs, taken after 36 months of ibrutinib treatment. The sequence came from a human donor with chronic lymphocytic leukemia. CDR3 coding DNA: TGTGCCTGGAGTGCGGGGGGGCTTGCCGGGGAGCTGTTTTTT. Protein: CAWSAGGLAGELFF.